This T cell receptor beta chain was captured by sequencing in a study of blood T cell repertoires in COVID-19 (TCRdb year 2020). Context from the whole study: Samples covering the acute and convalescent phases of COVID-19 were provided by collaborators in the United States, Italy and Spain. The material from the prospective study consisted of cDNA or gDNA derived from T cells, B-cell-depleted T cells, or PBMCs. The dataset comprised deeply sampled blood TCRbeta repertoires from subjects exposed to, actively infected with, or recovered from COVID-19. The repertoires were released in a freely available public database meant as a resource for research on the immune response to SARS-CoV-2. Samples were obtained from the ongoing ImmuneRACE study (first 160 participants) and from about 1,300 subjects provided by 6 global collaborators. Nearly every sample came with metadata listing a de-identified subject ID, COVID-19 status, age in years and sex. Where HLA class I and class II types were available, the types were taken from metadata supplied by the sample provider, not from assay-based typing. On the study overall, not on this receptor specifically: How much clinical and demographic metadata was included differed by source and by participant, and the metadata was provided uncurated.

TCRbeta CDR3 regions were amplified from genomic DNA using the immunoSEQ Assay, a bias-controlled multiplex PCR. The study's processing was this. Within the assay, amplification of reference gene primers was used to estimate how many nucleated cells each sample contained. To quantify the absolute abundance of each unique TCRbeta CDR3 rearrangement, sequence reads were collapsed and filtered. For each sample, productive Simpson clonality was calculated as the square root of Simpson's diversity index across productive rearrangements. TCRdb mirrors the immuneACCESS table, restricted to in-frame sequences. Some clones are absent from its copies; in checked studies, under half trace to an unresolved V gene, and the reason for the others is unknown. V and J calls and clone size are those listed in that table; D and trimming were worked out from the DNA. The sample table lists 430,000 or so clones, around nine tenths of them with a count of one. Over 1.5% of the sample is held by the ten biggest clonotypes.

As encoded in the germline V gene, CDR1 is SGHRS while CDR2 is YFSETQ. V is clipped by 8 bases and J by 2 bases, and the sequence between their germline boundaries is 14 bases long. Its CDR3 holds 14 amino acids, cysteine through phenylalanine. The only DNA kept is the CDR3, 42 bases in frame from the first base. In the prospective study, participants were roughly 18 to 95 years old, resided in 24 geographic areas of the United States, and were enrolled through a virtual design. In the prospective study, participants were assigned to cohorts based on the clinical history participants reported in a screening survey and a study questionnaire. For ImmuneRACE Cohort 3, a participant was defined as recovered based on two consecutive negative NP/OP PCR tests, clearance by a healthcare professional, or resolution of symptoms. Each participant in the prospective study had whole blood, serum and a nasopharyngeal or oropharyngeal swab collected by mobile phlebotomists. Over a roughly 2-month period, participants in the prospective study had the option of providing additional blood draws and questionnaires. Blood samples from the prospective study were shipped frozen or at room temperature prior to DNA extraction.

Comment on this clone: Which antigen it targets is not known. Per-base quality was not reported, and no clone a single base away is much larger than it.

The rearrangement joined TRBV5-1 to TRBJ1-5; the D region possibly corresponds to TRBD1 (6 bases align). The source is a woman in her forties who had recovered from COVID-19. Sequencing was done on a sample of PBMCs or T cells enriched from blood (not recorded which). The DNA sequence follows: TGCGCCAGTTCACAGGGAATGGGCAATCAGCCCCAGCATTTT. Its translation reads: CASSQGMGNQPQHF.